This paragraph covers one TCR beta chain sequence. No antigen is known for it. Assay used: immunoSEQ multiplex PCR; TCRdb lists only in-frame clones, some missing. The repertoire includes roughly 330,000 clones, roughly 90% of them detected once, and around 5.5% sits in the top ten. Treatment indicated: 19 received Ad26.COV2.S at low or high dose, single or two shots; several received placebo; per-sample allocation not given. At day 63 after the first vaccine or placebo injection, samples were drawn. This specimen comes from a study of Ad26.COV2.S vaccination and SARS-CoV-2 variants. The wider study: The study gave Ad26.COV2.S intramuscularly, once or twice 56 days apart. Study-level results: Analytic work on TCR breadth and depth might have understated the full extent of total T cell responses. With respect to non-spike TCR breadth, vaccine and placebo recipients were similar.

Deletions cut 5 bases from V and 4 bases from J, with 23 bases between. The CDR3 spans 17 residues. Germline V gene data show CDR1 as SEHNR and CDR2 as FQNEAQ (reference sequence). The sequence derives from a person between 18 and 65 years old who received the Ad26.COV2.S COVID-19 vaccine or a placebo. The sequenced sample was peripheral blood, obtained in a trial of Ad26.COV2.S vaccine versus placebo. The V and J genes are TRBV7-9 and TRBJ1-2; D remains unclear. Written as DNA, the CDR3 is TGTGCCAGCAGCCAACGCTGGGGAGAACTGATGGGCTATGGCTACACCTTC. It yields the protein CASSQRWGELMGYGYTF.